These T cell receptor beta chains were read from a single sample in a study of T cell repertoires in cytomegalovirus infection. TCRdb recomputed calls from the reads with MiXCR, one row per CDR3 protein. The repertoire holds 100,000 to 150,000 distinct CDR3 sequences, 20% to 30% seen once, with 34% in the top ten. These TCRs are of unknown antigen specificity. The sequencing input was PBMCs, sequenced either directly or after in vitro stimulation (not recorded which). The receptor source for this set is a human donor in good health (CMV status not recorded). Some clones in this sample may be carry-over from other donors' samples. CDR3s include the opening cysteine and the closing phenylalanine or tryptophan. The order of the fields is J gene, D gene, CDR3 length, clone size, V gene, CDR3 DNA, CDR3 protein. The D gene is left open where the match is weak. Size is stated for part of the rows, as once, few or many counts, or as a class when the clone is expanded.

J gene: TRBJ2-1; D gene: TRBD1; CDR3 length: 17; clone size: few; V gene: TRBV6-2/TRBV6-3; CDR3 DNA: TGTGCCAGCAGTTCTGCCGGGACAGGCCGCTCCTACAATGAGCAGTTCTTC; CDR3 protein: CASSSAGTGRSYNEQFF
J gene: TRBJ1-6; D gene: .; CDR3 length: 15; clone size: .; V gene: TRBV6-2/TRBV6-3; CDR3 DNA: TGTGCCAGCAGTTTCCGGGACCAGGCGAATTCACCCCTCCACTTT; CDR3 protein: CASSFRDQANSPLHF
J gene: TRBJ2-3; D gene: .; CDR3 length: 12; clone size: many; V gene: TRBV7-2; CDR3 DNA: TGTGCCAGCAGCTACAGCACAGATACGCAGTATTTT; CDR3 protein: CASSYSTDTQYF
J gene: TRBJ2-2; D gene: TRBD2; CDR3 length: 18; clone size: .; V gene: TRBV24-1; CDR3 DNA: TGTGCCACCAGTGGTGGACTAGCGGGAGGTTCGAACACCGGGGAGCTGTTTTTT; CDR3 protein: CATSGGLAGGSNTGELFF
J gene: TRBJ2-4; D gene: .; CDR3 length: 12; clone size: .; V gene: TRBV12-3/TRBV12-4; CDR3 DNA: TGTGCCAGCAGCACAGGCGGCGAAATTCAGTACTTC; CDR3 protein: CASSTGGEIQYF
J gene: TRBJ1-4; D gene: .; CDR3 length: 13; clone size: few; V gene: TRBV27; CDR3 DNA: TGTGCCAGCAGTCCCCGGTTGGGGGAAAAACTGTTTTTT; CDR3 protein: CASSPRLGEKLFF
J gene: TRBJ2-3; D gene: TRBD1; CDR3 length: 17; clone size: few; V gene: TRBV7-4; CDR3 DNA: TGTGCCAGCAGCTCAGGGCCGACAGGGCTCAGCACAGATACGCAGTATTTT; CDR3 protein: CASSSGPTGLSTDTQYF
J gene: TRBJ1-6; D gene: TRBD1; CDR3 length: 15; clone size: once; V gene: TRBV2; CDR3 DNA: TGTGCCAGCAGAGCCGGGACAGGGCTGATTTCACCCCTCCACTTT; CDR3 protein: CASRAGTGLISPLHF
J gene: TRBJ1-6; D gene: .; CDR3 length: 14; clone size: many; V gene: TRBV7-2; CDR3 DNA: TGTGCCAGCAGCTTGAAGGGCCGGAATTCACCCCTCCACTTT; CDR3 protein: CASSLKGRNSPLHF
J gene: TRBJ1-2; D gene: TRBD1; CDR3 length: 13; clone size: few; V gene: TRBV10-3; CDR3 DNA: TGTGCCATCAACGACGACAGGGCAGGCGGCTACACCTTC; CDR3 protein: CAINDDRAGGYTF
J gene: TRBJ2-5; D gene: TRBD2; CDR3 length: 14; clone size: .; V gene: TRBV7-9; CDR3 DNA: TGTGCCAGCAGCATAGGACTAGCGCAAGAGACCCAGTACTTC; CDR3 protein: CASSIGLAQETQYF
J gene: TRBJ2-1; D gene: TRBD2; CDR3 length: 15; clone size: many; V gene: TRBV7-2; CDR3 DNA: TGTGCCAGCAGCAAGCGACTAGCGGGGAACAATGAGCAGTTCTTC; CDR3 protein: CASSKRLAGNNEQFF
J gene: TRBJ1-6; D gene: .; CDR3 length: 12; clone size: many; V gene: TRBV7-9; CDR3 DNA: TGTGCCAGCAGGGCAGGGAATTCACCCCTCCACTTT; CDR3 protein: CASRAGNSPLHF
J gene: TRBJ2-5; D gene: .; CDR3 length: 15; clone size: few; V gene: TRBV7-2; CDR3 DNA: TGTGCCAGCAGCTTATATAGCGGAAGCCAAGAGACCCAGTACTTC; CDR3 protein: CASSLYSGSQETQYF
J gene: TRBJ2-5; D gene: .; CDR3 length: 12; clone size: .; V gene: TRBV15; CDR3 DNA: TGTGCCACCAGCAGAGCCCAAGAGACCCAGTACTTC; CDR3 protein: CATSRAQETQYF
J gene: TRBJ2-1; D gene: TRBD2; CDR3 length: 14; clone size: .; V gene: TRBV20-1; CDR3 DNA: TGCAGTGCCTCGGGCGGGAGCTCCTACAATGAGCAGTTCTTC; CDR3 protein: CSASGGSSYNEQFF
J gene: TRBJ2-5; D gene: TRBD2; CDR3 length: 15; clone size: .; V gene: TRBV25-1; CDR3 DNA: TGTGCCAGCAGTAGGACTAGCGGGAGTAGGGAGACCCAGTACTTC; CDR3 protein: CASSRTSGSRETQYF
J gene: TRBJ1-1; D gene: .; CDR3 length: 15; clone size: many; V gene: TRBV7-6; CDR3 DNA: TGTGCCAGCAGCTTATCCGGCAAGAAGAACACTGAAGCTTTCTTT; CDR3 protein: CASSLSGKKNTEAFF
J gene: TRBJ2-1; D gene: TRBD2; CDR3 length: 15; clone size: many; V gene: TRBV28; CDR3 DNA: TGTGCCAGCAGCCCTCTAGCGGGATTAAACAATGAGCAGTTCTTC; CDR3 protein: CASSPLAGLNNEQFF
J gene: TRBJ2-3; D gene: TRBD2; CDR3 length: 16; clone size: many; V gene: TRBV4-3; CDR3 DNA: TGCGCCAGCAGCCATCGGGCGGGAGAGGGCACAGATACGCAGTATTTT; CDR3 protein: CASSHRAGEGTDTQYF
J gene: TRBJ1-4; D gene: .; CDR3 length: 13; clone size: many; V gene: TRBV10-1; CDR3 DNA: TGCGCCAGCAGTGTGACACCTAATGAAAAACTGTTTTTT; CDR3 protein: CASSVTPNEKLFF
J gene: TRBJ2-1; D gene: .; CDR3 length: 15; clone size: .; V gene: TRBV9; CDR3 DNA: TGTGCCAGCAGCGTAGATGGGCTAGCGAACGATGAGCAGTTCTTC; CDR3 protein: CASSVDGLANDEQFF
J gene: TRBJ1-4; D gene: .; CDR3 length: 14; clone size: few; V gene: TRBV7-2; CDR3 DNA: TGTGCCAGCAGCGTAAACAGGGTGCGGGAAAAACTGTTTTTT; CDR3 protein: CASSVNRVREKLFF
J gene: TRBJ2-1; D gene: .; CDR3 length: 15; clone size: few; V gene: TRBV6-5; CDR3 DNA: TGTGCCAGCAGTTACTCGATCCAGGGGGGGAATGAGCAGTTCTTC; CDR3 protein: CASSYSIQGGNEQFF